Below are 21 T cell receptor beta chains sequenced from a single sample in a study of T cell responses to AZD1222 COVID-19 vaccine. Using immunoSEQ multiplex PCR, the repertoire was profiled, and TCRdb retains in-frame clones only, with some absent. The profile shows 120,000 or so clones, 70% to 85% of them singletons. This sample comprised peripheral blood, obtained on day 0 of AZD1222 vaccination. Receptors were obtained from an adult in good health.

This chain uses TRBV21-1 with TRBJ1-1. TRBV21-1 is termed a pseudogene. CDR3 length equals 19 residues. CDR3 region: CASSKIRRRTVRENTEAFF. CDR3 bases: TGTGCCAGCAGCAAAATCCGGCGGAGGACCGTAAGGGAGAACACTGAAGCTTTCTTT.

This clone was picked up one time. The chain carries TRBV7-2 and TRBJ1-2; perhaps TRBD1 as D (5 bases). The V end was cut by 5 bases, the J end by 7 bases, with 17 bases between. This CDR3 comprises 14 residues. CDR1 is SGHTA, CDR2 FQGNSA, per germline. CDR3 bases: TGTGCCAGCAGCATTACCGAGGGGTCGGGTGGCTACACCTTC. Its translation: CASSITEGSGGYTF.

The V and J genes are TRBV7-2 and TRBJ1-2; 9 bases agree with TRBD1. With 4 bases clipped from V and 4 bases from J, the junction kept 10 bases outside the gene matches. The CDR3 contains 16 residues. Looked up from germline, CDR1 is SGHTA and CDR2 is FQGNSA. The chain's CDR3 is CASSSSGGGQGYGYTF. The CDR3 DNA reads as TGTGCCAGCAGCTCCTCAGGTGGGGGACAGGGCTATGGCTACACCTTC.

The genes are TRBV13 and TRBJ2-7; D is uncertain. The V and J ends lost 2 bases and 5 bases respectively, with 13 bases between them. The CDR3 spans 14 residues. Per the germline V gene, CDR1 is PRHDT and CDR2 is FYEKMQ (reference sequence). CDR3 nucleotides: TGTGCCAGCAGCTTACGGTCTATAAGCAACGAGCAGTACTTC. It specifies CASSLRSISNEQYF.

The count of this clone is one. This chain connects TRBV2 to TRBJ1-5; the D gene is possibly TRBD1 (6 bases). The CDR3 is made up of 12 amino acids. The germline V gene has CDR1 SNHLY and CDR2 FYNNEI. Trimming left V 9 bases short and J 4 bases short, with 10 bases between. The chain's CDR3 is CASNRENQPQHF. CDR3 DNA: TGTGCCAGTAACAGGGAGAATCAGCCCCAGCATTTT. The complete variable domain, with remaining parts taken from reference TRBV2 and TRBJ1-5, reads EPEVTQTPSHQVTQMGQEVILRCVPISNHLYFYWYRQILGQKVEFLVSFYNNEISEKSEIFDDQFSVERPDGSNFTLKIRSTKLEDSAMYFCASNRENQPQHFGDGTRLSIL.

V gene TRBV2 combines with J gene TRBJ1-1; D gene ambiguous. Germline V lookup: CDR1 SNHLY, CDR2 FYNNEI. The CDR3 length is 13 residues. Trimming stripped 5 bases from V and 5 bases from J, with 12 bases between. The CDR3 coding sequence is TGTGCCAGCAGTACACGAAGTGCGACTGAAGCTTTCTTT. Its protein is CASSTRSATEAFF.

This chain uses TRBV28 with TRBJ2-3, with TRBD2 matching 11 bases. Losses at the gene ends were 3 bases for V and 4 bases for J; bases not matched to a gene: 3. CDR1 and CDR2 (germline): MDHEN, SYDVKM. The CDR3 consists of 15 residues. CDR3 bases: TGTGCCAGCAGTTTTAGCGGGGGGGCCTCAGATACGCAGTATTTT. Its protein is CASSFSGGASDTQYF. Supplemented by reference TRBV28 and TRBJ2-3, the full variable domain reads DVKVTQSSRYLVKRTGEKVFLECVQDMDHENMFWYRQDPGLGLRLIYFSYDVKMKEKGDIPEGYSVSREKKERFSLILESASTNQTSMYLCASSFSGGASDTQYFGPGTRLTVL.

This chain connects TRBV5-4 to TRBJ2-2; D not certain. Germline assignment: CDR1 SGHNT and CDR2 YYREEE (reference sequence). V lost 5 bases, J lost 6 bases, and 5 bases lay in between. This CDR3 has 11 residues. CDR3: CASSVPGELFF. The CDR3 DNA is TGTGCCAGCAGTGTACCCGGGGAGCTGTTTTTT.

The rearrangement joins TRBV4-2 to TRBJ1-5; D possibly corresponds to TRBD1 (6 bases). The germline V gene encodes CDR1 LGHNA and CDR2 YNFKEQ. The V end lost 0 bases, the J end lost 1 base, and 7 bases lay between the germline ends. This CDR3 spans 15 amino acids. CDR3 DNA sequence: TGTGCCAGCAGCCAAGAGAGGGGGAGCAATCAGCCCCAGCATTTT. Its translation is CASSQERGSNQPQHF.

This chain links TRBV4-3 with TRBJ1-2; 8 positions match TRBD1. In germline, CDR1 is LGHNA, CDR2 YSLEER. The CDR3 loop spans 15 amino acids. The ends lost 3 bases at V and 8 bases at J; junction bases unmatched: 11. CDR3 residues: CASSQMQGASGGYTF. The CDR3 coding sequence is TGCGCCAGCAGCCAGATGCAGGGGGCCTCGGGCGGCTACACCTTC.

This chain uses TRBV28 with TRBJ1-2, with 7 bases that match TRBD1. The CDR3 has 17 amino acids. Germline assignment: CDR1 MDHEN and CDR2 SYDVKM. The ends lost 5 bases at V and 0 bases at J; junction bases unmatched: 12. CDR3 DNA: TGTGCCAGCAGTCCCCGAGGGGGCGGTACCGCTAACTATGGCTACACCTTC. Protein: CASSPRGGGTANYGYTF.

The genes are TRBV4-3 and TRBJ2-7; D is undetermined. The V gene's germline CDR1 is LGHNA and CDR2 YSLEER. This CDR3 is 13 amino acids long. V was clipped by 0 bases and J by 2 bases, with 5 bases between them. CDR3 sequence reads: CASSQEATYEQYF. Written as DNA, the CDR3 is TGCGCCAGCAGCCAAGAGGCCACCTACGAGCAGTACTTC.

J is TRBJ1-5 and V is TRBV21-1. TRBV21-1 is a documented pseudogene. This CDR3 is built from 14 residues. The CDR3 region is CASSAGQDYQPQHF. The CDR3 DNA reads as TGTGCCAGCAGCGCGGGGCAGGATTATCAGCCCCAGCATTTT.

The chain recombines TRBV23-1 with TRBJ2-7; 7 nucleotides line up with TRBD1. TRBV23-1 is an open reading frame, and its role is uncertain. Trimming removed 8 bases from V and 2 bases from J; junction bases left unmatched: 12. This CDR3 spans 15 amino acids. Written as DNA, the CDR3 is TGCGCCAGCGTCCCTCCGGTGGGACAGACCTACGAGCAGTACTTC. It is translated as CASVPPVGQTYEQYF.

The table lists this clone with a few counts. The gene calls are TRBV7-2 and TRBJ2-7; a weak D match, TRBD2 (6 bases). Germline V lookup: CDR1 SGHTA, CDR2 FQGNSA. This CDR3 is 14 amino acids long. V lost 5 bases, J lost 1 base, and 12 bases lay in between. The CDR3 bases are TGTGCCAGCAGCGGGGGACTTCTTTCCTACGAGCAGTACTTC. Its translation: CASSGGLLSYEQYF.

This clone was seen only once. The gene calls are TRBV11-2 and TRBJ1-6; no clear D. The ends were cut back, 1 base at V and 8 bases at J, with 6 bases in the middle. The germline V gene has CDR1 SGHAT and CDR2 FQNNGV. This CDR3 has 13 residues. This CDR3 is CASSLVAYSPLHF. The CDR3 DNA is TGTGCCAGCAGCTTAGTGGCGTATTCACCCCTCCACTTT.

The chain carries TRBV4-1 and TRBJ1-2, with D unresolved. This CDR3 has 15 amino acids. V lost 0 bases to trimming and J lost 5 bases, with 13 bases between them. Germline V CDR1 and CDR2: MGHRA, YSYEKL. CDR3 protein: CASSQDPGGRYGYTF. The CDR3 nucleotides read TGCGCCAGCAGCCAAGATCCGGGAGGGAGATATGGCTACACCTTC.

This clone appeared a single time. The chain uses TRBV27 and TRBJ1-5; D unresolved. This CDR3 is built from 20 residues. The germline gives CDR1 MNHEY, CDR2 SMNVEV (reference sequence). The V end was cut by 1 base, the J end by 2 bases, with 24 bases between. The CDR3 region has the DNA TGTGCCAGCAGTTTATTTTCTTGGGCAGTGATCCAGCGGGGCAATCAGCCCCAGCATTTT. It codes for CASSLFSWAVIQRGNQPQHF.

This clone was seen a single time. The chain employs TRBV28 and TRBJ2-7; 8 nucleotides match TRBD1. This CDR3 is built from 14 residues. J lost 2 bases, V lost 7 bases, and 7 bases had no gene match. Germline values: CDR1 MDHEN, CDR2 SYDVKM. CDR3 residues: CASNWDRYPYEQYF. CDR3 nucleotide sequence: TGTGCCAGCAACTGGGACAGGTACCCCTACGAGCAGTACTTC.

This clone came up a few times. The gene calls are TRBV11-3 and TRBJ2-7; D perhaps matches TRBD1 (5 bases). Trimming pared 4 bases from V and 6 bases from J, leaving 19 bases between. This CDR3 comprises 15 residues. Germline CDR1 SGHNT, CDR2 YENEEA. The CDR3 DNA reads as TGTGCCAGCAGCTCACAGGTTCCTGGATCCGTCGAGCAGTACTTC. Amino acids: CASSSQVPGSVEQYF. The full variable domain, rest sourced from reference TRBV11-3 and TRBJ2-7, is EAGVVQSPRYKIIEKKQPVAFWCNPISGHNTLYWYLQNLGQGPELLIRYENEEAVDDSQLPKDRFSAERLKGVDSTLKIQPAELGDSAVYLCASSSQVPGSVEQYFGPGTRLTVT.

The J gene is TRBJ2-7, the V gene TRBV6-5; TRBD2 might be the D (6 bases). V lost 7 bases to trimming and J lost 0 bases, with 16 bases between them. CDR1 is MNHEY, CDR2 SVGAGI, per germline. CDR3 size: 15 residues. The CDR3 is CASTLTPEGSYEQYF. DNA for the CDR3: TGTGCCAGCACCTTGACTCCGGAGGGCTCCTACGAGCAGTACTTC.